The clone carrying this T cell receptor (beta chain) was seen a handful of times. No antigen is known for it. These data originate in a study of response to subunit inactivated influenza vaccine. The CDR3 contains 16 residues. CDR1 is MDHEN and CDR2 is SYDVKM in the germline V gene. The V and J ends lost 3 bases and 5 bases, in that order; junction bases with no gene match: 8. Study-wide findings and caveats: Only a handful of new T cells, the authors suggested, are recruited with each seasonal influenza vaccination.

TCRdb processed the RT-PCR reads anew with MiXCR; each CDR3 protein has one entry. The sample contains over 800,000 distinct CDR3 sequences, about 20% of which appear only once. This sequence joins TRBV28 and TRBJ2-1; 9 bases align to TRBD2. This sequence originates from a man in his forties or fifties who received an inactivated influenza vaccine. The material sequenced was PBMCs from blood, taken more than 4 days after vaccination. CDR3 in amino acids: CASSFPFSGGNNEQFF. CDR3 coding DNA: TGTGCCAGCAGTTTCCCCTTTAGCGGGGGAAACAATGAGCAGTTCTTC.